These 9 T cell receptor beta chains originate from one sample sequenced in a study of T-cell memory formation after mild COVID-19. TCRdb used MiXCR to reprocess the 5' RACE reads, holding one entry per CDR3 protein. The repertoire includes roughly 150,000 distinct CDR3 sequences, 13% to 15% of them detected once, and about 14% sits in the top ten. The sequencing input was PBMCs or a T cell subset sorted from them (not recorded which). These receptors originate from an adult woman who had mild COVID-19 (a few samples of this study predate the infection). Cell type and time point are not known.

The chain employs TRBV4-1 and TRBJ2-3; D might be TRBD2 (5 bases). Germline CDR1 reads MGHRA; CDR2 reads YSYEKL. V was shortened by 0 bases and J by 0 bases, with 7 bases between the two germline ends. The CDR3 spans 15 residues. CDR3 DNA sequence: TGCGCCAGCAGCCAAGACCGGACTAGCACAGATACGCAGTATTTT. Translation: CASSQDRTSTDTQYF.

The genes are TRBV20-1 and TRBJ2-7; 8 bases align to TRBD2. J gave up 2 bases and V 0 bases, and 9 bases lay outside the gene matches. CDR1 is DFQATT and CDR2 is SNEGSKA in the germline V gene (reference sequence). The CDR3 is made up of 16 amino acids. CDR3 nucleotide sequence: TGCAGTGCTAGAGATCCGGGTAGCGGGATGCCCTACGAGCAGTACTTC. Its protein product is CSARDPGSGMPYEQYF.

The chain employs TRBV4-3 and TRBJ2-7; 11 bases fit TRBD1. Unmatched junction bases numbered 1, after V lost 3 bases and J lost 0 bases. Germline V gene data show CDR1 as LGHNA and CDR2 as YSLEER. This CDR3 comprises 15 residues. CDR3 residues: CASSHGTGGSYEQYF. In nucleotides, the CDR3 is TGCGCCAGCAGCCACGGGACAGGGGGCTCCTACGAGCAGTACTTC.

This clonotype was detected only once. The chain joins TRBV5-1 to TRBJ2-1; D is uncertain. CDR1 is SGHRS and CDR2 is YFSETQ in the germline V gene. The CDR3 is 14 amino acids. V lost 2 bases, J lost 6 bases, and 12 bases lay in between. CDR3 sequence (DNA): TGCGCCAGCAGCTTCGGCAGGACCCTCAATGAGCAGTTCTTC. Protein: CASSFGRTLNEQFF.

This clonotype was picked up a small number of times. The J gene is TRBJ1-2, the V gene TRBV4-1, with 10 bases identical to TRBD1. Trimming at V came to 3 bases and at J to 3 bases, leaving 10 bases not matched to a gene. CDR3 size: 17 residues. The germline V gene encodes CDR1 MGHRA and CDR2 YSYEKL. The CDR3 DNA reads as TGCGCCAGCAGCCACCCACGACAGGGGGCGTCGGACTATGGCTACACCTTC. As protein: CASSHPRQGASDYGYTF.

The sample holds many counts of this clonotype. The chain's CDR3 is CASSLVAGGPRVYEQYF. The CDR3 DNA reads TGTGCCAGCAGCTTAGTGGCGGGAGGGCCTCGGGTATACGAGCAGTACTTC. V and J are TRBV7-2 and TRBJ2-7; 9 bases are a match to TRBD2. This CDR3 spans 17 amino acids. Unmatched junction bases numbered 11, after V lost 1 base and J lost 4 bases. Germline lookup yields CDR1 SGHTA and CDR2 FQGNSA.

The rearrangement links TRBV5-1 to TRBJ2-1; no reliable D call. Trimming shortened V by 3 bases and J by 1 base, and 17 bases separated the two germline ends. This CDR3 region has 17 residues. Germline V gives CDR1 SGHRS, CDR2 YFSETQ. CDR3: CASSWTPAAGSYNEQFF. CDR3 coding DNA: TGCGCCAGCAGCTGGACCCCCGCGGCTGGGTCCTACAATGAGCAGTTCTTC.

Points on this clonotype: A junction boundary mismatches the germline segment, possibly from a read error. This chain links TRBV12-3 or TRBV12-4 with TRBJ2-5; tentatively, D is TRBD1 or TRBD2 (5 bases each). CDR3 length: 14 amino acids. The CDR3 sequence is CASSLAGNWETQYF. The CDR3 nucleotides are TGTGCCAGCAGTCTAGCAGGGAACTGGGAGACCCAGTACTTC.

This clonotype came up a few times. The V gene is TRBV7-2, the J gene TRBJ2-2, with a tentative D call TRBD2 (6 bases). V was clipped by 4 bases and J by 9 bases, with 12 bases between them. Germline CDR1 and CDR2: SGHTA and FQGNSA. CDR3 length: 13 residues. The CDR3 DNA sequence: TGTGCCAGCAGCTCCCGGGACTCCAGGGAGCTGTTTTTT. Translating gives CASSSRDSRELFF.